A selection of T cell receptor beta chains follows, all from one sample in a study of Graves' ophthalmopathy and Graves' hyperthyroidism. TCRdb re-called the multiplex PCR reads with MiXCR, one entry per CDR3 protein. The data show 200,000 to 250,000 distinct CDR3 sequences, with 20% to 25% seen just once and roughly 45% held by the top ten. Material: peripheral blood. These receptors all come from a woman aged 50 to 65 with Graves' ophthalmopathy. Both conserved end residues are trimmed from each CDR3.

V gene | CDR3 protein
TRBV28 | ASSTPFGGLGDANYGYT
TRBV6-2/TRBV6-3 | ASSYLYSDGVSSYEQY
TRBV6-5 | ASSYEGGISYEQY
TRBV24-1 | ATSDLQLDDSPLH
TRBV6-2/TRBV6-3 | ASSYSIGVRVKAF
TRBV18 | ASSPYAKETQY
TRBV7-3 | ASSKSGRAPTGELF
TRBV10-3 | AISPGQINQPQH
TRBV4-1 | ASSQGDRQETQY
TRBV29-1 | SVLQHGNTGELF